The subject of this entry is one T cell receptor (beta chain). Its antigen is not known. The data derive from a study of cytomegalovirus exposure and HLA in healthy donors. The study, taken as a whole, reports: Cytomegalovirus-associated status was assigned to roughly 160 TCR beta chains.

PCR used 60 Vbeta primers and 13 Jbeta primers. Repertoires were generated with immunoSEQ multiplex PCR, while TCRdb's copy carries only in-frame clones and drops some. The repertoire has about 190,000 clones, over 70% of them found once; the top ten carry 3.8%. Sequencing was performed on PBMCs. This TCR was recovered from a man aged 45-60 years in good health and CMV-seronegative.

The CDR3 DNA sequence: TGTGCCAGCAGCTCCGGTCCAGCGGGGGGGTATAGTGAGCAGTTCTTC. Amino acids: CASSSGPAGGYSEQFF. This chain joins TRBV5-5 and TRBJ2-1, with TRBD2 matching 10 bases. V lost 3 bases and J lost 9; bases outside the gene matches: 12. This CDR3 is built from 16 residues. The germline CDR1 and CDR2 sequences are SGHKS and YYEKEE (reference sequence).